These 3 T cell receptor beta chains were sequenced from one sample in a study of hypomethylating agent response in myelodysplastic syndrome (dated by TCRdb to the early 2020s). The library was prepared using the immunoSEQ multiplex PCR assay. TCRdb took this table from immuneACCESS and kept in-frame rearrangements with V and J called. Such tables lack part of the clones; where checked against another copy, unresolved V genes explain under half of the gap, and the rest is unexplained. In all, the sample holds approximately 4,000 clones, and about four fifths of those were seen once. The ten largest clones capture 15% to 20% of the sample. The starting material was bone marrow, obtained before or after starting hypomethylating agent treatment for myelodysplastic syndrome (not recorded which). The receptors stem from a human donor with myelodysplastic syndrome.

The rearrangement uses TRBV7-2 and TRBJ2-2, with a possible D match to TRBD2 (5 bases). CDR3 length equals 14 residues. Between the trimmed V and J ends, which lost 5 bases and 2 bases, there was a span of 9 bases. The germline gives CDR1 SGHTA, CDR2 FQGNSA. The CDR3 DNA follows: TGTGCCAGCAGCCCGGACTCTAACACCGGGGAGCTGTTTTTT. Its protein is CASSPDSNTGELFF.

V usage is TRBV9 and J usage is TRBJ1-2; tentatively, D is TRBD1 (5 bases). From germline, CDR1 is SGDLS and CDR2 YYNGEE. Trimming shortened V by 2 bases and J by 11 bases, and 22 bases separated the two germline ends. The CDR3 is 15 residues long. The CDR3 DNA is TGTGCCAGCAGCGTCGCCGGGACGCAGACGTTAGGATACACCTTC. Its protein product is CASSVAGTQTLGYTF.

Here the CDR3 reads CASTHFQGQPQHF. DNA for the CDR3: TGTGCCAGTACGCACTTCCAAGGACAGCCCCAGCATTTT. The V gene is TRBV19, the J gene TRBJ1-5; the D is unclear. The V end was cut by 7 bases, the J end by 7 bases, with 14 bases between. CDR1 and CDR2 (germline): LNHDA, SQIVND (reference sequence). The CDR3 covers 13 residues.